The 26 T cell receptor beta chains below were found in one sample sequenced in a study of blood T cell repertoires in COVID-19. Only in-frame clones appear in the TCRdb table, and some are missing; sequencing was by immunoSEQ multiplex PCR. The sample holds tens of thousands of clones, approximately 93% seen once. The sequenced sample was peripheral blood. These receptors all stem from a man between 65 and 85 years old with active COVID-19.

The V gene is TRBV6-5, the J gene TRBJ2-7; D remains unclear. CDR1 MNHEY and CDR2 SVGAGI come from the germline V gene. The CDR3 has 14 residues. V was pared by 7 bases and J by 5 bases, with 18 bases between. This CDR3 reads CASTNSPVSDEQYF. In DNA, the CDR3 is TGTGCCAGCACGAATTCCCCTGTGAGCGACGAGCAGTACTTC.

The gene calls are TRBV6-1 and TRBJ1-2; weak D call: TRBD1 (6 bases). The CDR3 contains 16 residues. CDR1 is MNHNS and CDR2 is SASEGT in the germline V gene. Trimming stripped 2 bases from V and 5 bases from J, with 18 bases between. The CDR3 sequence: CASSEITTGPQYGYTF. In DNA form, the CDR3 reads TGTGCCAGCAGTGAAATCACGACAGGCCCCCAGTATGGCTACACCTTC.

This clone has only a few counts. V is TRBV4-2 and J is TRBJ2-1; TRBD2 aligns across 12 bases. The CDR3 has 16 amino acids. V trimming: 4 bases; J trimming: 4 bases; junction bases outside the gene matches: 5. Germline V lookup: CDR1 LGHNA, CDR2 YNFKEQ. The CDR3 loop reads CASSPRLAGDYNEQFF. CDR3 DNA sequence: TGTGCCAGCAGCCCCCGACTAGCGGGGGATTACAATGAGCAGTTCTTC.

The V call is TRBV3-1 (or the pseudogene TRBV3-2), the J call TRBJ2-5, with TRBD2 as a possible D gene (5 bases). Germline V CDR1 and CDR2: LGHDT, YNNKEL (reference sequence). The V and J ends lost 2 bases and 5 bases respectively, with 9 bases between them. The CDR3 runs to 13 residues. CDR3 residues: CASSQTPGETQYF. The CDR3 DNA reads TGTGCCAGCAGCCAAACCCCGGGGGAGACCCAGTACTTC.

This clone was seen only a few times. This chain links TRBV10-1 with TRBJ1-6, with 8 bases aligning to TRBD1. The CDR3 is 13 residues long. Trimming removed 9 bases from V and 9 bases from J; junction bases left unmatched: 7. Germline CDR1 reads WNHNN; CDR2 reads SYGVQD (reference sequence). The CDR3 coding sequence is TGCGCCAGGCCGGGACAGGATTTTTCACCCCTCCACTTT. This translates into CARPGQDFSPLHF.

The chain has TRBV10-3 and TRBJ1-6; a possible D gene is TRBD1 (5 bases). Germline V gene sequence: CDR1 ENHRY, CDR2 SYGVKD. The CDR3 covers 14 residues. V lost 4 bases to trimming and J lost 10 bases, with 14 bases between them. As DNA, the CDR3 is TGTGCCATCAGTGTAACGGGGGAGGACTCACCCCTCCACTTT. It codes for CAISVTGEDSPLHF.

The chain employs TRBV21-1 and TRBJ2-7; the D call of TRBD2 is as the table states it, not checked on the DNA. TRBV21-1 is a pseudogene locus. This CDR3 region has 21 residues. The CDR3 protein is CASSNEERGNREGEETYEQYF. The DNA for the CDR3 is TGTGCCAGCAGCAACGAGGAGCGGGGGAACAGGGAAGGCGAAGAAACCTACGAGCAGTACTTC.

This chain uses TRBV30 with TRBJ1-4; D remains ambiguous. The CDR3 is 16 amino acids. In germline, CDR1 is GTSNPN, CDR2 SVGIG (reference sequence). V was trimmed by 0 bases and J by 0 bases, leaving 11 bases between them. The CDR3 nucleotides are TGTGCCTGGAGTGTGAGGAGAATTGCAACTAATGAAAAACTGTTTTTT. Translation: CAWSVRRIATNEKLFF.

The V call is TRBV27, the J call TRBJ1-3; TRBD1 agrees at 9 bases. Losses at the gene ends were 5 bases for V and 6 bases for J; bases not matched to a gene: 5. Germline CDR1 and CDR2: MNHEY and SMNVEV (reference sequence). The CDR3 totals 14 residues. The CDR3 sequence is CASSRGQGANTIYF. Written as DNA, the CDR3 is TGTGCCAGCAGTCGGGGACAGGGCGCAAACACCATATATTTT.

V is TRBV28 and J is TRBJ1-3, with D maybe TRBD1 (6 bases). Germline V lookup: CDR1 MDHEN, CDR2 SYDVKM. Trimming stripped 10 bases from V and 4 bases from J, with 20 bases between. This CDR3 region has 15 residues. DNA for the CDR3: TGTGCCACTACGCTCGGGGGGGCCTGGGGAAACACCATATATTTT. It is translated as CATTLGGAWGNTIYF.

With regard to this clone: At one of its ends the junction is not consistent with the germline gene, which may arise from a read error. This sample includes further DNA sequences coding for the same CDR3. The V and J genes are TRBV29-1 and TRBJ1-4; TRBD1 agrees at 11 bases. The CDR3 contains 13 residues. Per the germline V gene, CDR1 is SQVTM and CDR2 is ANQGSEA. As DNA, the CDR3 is TGCAGCGTTGACGGGACAGGGGGTGAAAAGCTGTTTTTT. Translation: CSVDGTGGEKLFF. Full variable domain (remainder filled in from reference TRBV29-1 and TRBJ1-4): SAVISQKPSRDICQRGTSLTIQCQVDSQVTMMFWYRQQPGQSLTLIATANQGSEATYESGFVIDKFPISRPNLTFSTLTVSNMSPEDSSIYLCSVDGTGGEKLFFGSGTQLSVL.

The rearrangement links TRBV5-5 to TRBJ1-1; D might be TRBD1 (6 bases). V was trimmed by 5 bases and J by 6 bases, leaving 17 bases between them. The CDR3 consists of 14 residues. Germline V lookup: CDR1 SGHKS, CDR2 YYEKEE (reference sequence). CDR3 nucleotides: TGTGCCAGCAGATCCGGGACACAGGCCGCTGAAGCTTTCTTT. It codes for CASRSGTQAAEAFF.

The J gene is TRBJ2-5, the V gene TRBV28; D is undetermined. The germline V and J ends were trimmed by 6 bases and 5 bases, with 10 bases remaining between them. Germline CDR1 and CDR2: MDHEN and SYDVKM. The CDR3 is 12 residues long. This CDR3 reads CASRLTTETQYF. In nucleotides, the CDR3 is TGTGCCAGCAGGCTTACAACGGAGACCCAGTACTTC.

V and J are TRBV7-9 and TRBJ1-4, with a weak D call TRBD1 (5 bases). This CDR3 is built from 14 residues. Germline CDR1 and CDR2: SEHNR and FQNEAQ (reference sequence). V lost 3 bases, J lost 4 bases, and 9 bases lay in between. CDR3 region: CASSFTGGNEKLFF. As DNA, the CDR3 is TGTGCCAGCAGCTTCACAGGTGGTAATGAAAAACTGTTTTTT.

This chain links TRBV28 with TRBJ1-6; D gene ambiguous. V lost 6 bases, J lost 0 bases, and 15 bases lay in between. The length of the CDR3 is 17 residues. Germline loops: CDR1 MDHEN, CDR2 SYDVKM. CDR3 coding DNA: TGTGCCAGCAGCCTCCACGAGGGAGGCTCCTATAATTCACCCCTCCACTTT. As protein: CASSLHEGGSYNSPLHF.

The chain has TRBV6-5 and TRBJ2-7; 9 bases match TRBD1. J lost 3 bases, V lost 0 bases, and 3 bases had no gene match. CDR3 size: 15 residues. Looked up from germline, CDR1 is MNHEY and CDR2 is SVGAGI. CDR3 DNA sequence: TGTGCCAGCAGTTACTCGACAGGGGGAAACTACGAGCAGTACTTC. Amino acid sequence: CASSYSTGGNYEQYF.

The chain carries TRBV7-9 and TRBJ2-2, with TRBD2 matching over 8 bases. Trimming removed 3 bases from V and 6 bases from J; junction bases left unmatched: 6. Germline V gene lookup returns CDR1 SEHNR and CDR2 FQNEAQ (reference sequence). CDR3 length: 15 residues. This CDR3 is CASSFGTRVSGELFF. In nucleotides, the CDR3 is TGTGCCAGCAGCTTCGGGACTAGGGTTTCCGGGGAGCTGTTTTTT.

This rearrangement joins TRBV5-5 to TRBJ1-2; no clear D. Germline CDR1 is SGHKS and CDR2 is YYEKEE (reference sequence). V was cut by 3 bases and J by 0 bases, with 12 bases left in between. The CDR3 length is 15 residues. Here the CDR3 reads CASSSPNRANYGYTF. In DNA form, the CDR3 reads TGTGCCAGCAGCTCCCCTAACAGAGCTAACTATGGCTACACCTTC.

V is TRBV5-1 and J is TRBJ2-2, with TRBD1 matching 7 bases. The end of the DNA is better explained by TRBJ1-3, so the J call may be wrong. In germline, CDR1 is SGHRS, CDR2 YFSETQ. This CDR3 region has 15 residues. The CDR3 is CASSLTGVAGNTIYF. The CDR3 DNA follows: TGCGCCAGCAGCTTGACAGGGGTAGCTGGAAACACCATATATTTT.

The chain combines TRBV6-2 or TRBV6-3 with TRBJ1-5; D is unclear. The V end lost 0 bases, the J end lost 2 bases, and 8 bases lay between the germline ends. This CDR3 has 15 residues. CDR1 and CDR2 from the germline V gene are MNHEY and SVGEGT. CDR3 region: CASSYSRQGNQPQHF. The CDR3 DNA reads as TGTGCCAGCAGTTACTCGAGACAAGGCAATCAGCCCCAGCATTTT.

The CDR3 here is CATSIPQGALSNQPQHF. The CDR3 DNA reads TGTGCCACCAGCATACCCCAGGGGGCTCTAAGCAATCAGCCCCAGCATTTT. J is TRBJ1-5 and V is TRBV15, with TRBD1 matching 8 bases. Germline loops: CDR1 LNHNV, CDR2 YYDKDF (reference sequence). Trimming at V came to 4 bases and at J to 1 base, leaving 9 bases not matched to a gene. The CDR3 covers 17 residues. Complete variable domain (other parts from reference TRBV15 and TRBJ1-5): DAMVIQNPRYQVTQFGKPVTLSCSQTLNHNVMYWYQQKSSQAPKLLFHYYDKDFNNEADTPDNFQSRRPNTSFCFLDIRSPGLGDTAMYLCATSIPQGALSNQPQHFGDGTRLSIL.

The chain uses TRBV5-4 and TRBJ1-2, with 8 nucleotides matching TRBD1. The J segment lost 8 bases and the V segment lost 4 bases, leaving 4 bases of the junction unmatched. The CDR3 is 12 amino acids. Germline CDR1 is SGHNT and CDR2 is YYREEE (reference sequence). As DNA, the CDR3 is TGTGCCAGCAGCAGGGGACAGGAAGGCTACACCTTC. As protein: CASSRGQEGYTF.

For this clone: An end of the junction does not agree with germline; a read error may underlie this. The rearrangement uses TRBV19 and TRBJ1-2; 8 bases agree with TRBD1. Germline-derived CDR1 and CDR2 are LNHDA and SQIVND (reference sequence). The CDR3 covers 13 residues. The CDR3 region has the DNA TGTGCCAGTAGTCGTTCAGGGGGCTATGACTACACCTTC. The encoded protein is CASSRSGGYDYTF.

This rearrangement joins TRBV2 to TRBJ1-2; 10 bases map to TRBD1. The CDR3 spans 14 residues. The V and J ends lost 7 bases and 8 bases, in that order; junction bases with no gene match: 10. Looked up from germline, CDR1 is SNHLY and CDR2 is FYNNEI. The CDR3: CASKTGGALGGYTF. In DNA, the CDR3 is TGTGCCAGCAAGACAGGGGGCGCATTAGGGGGCTACACCTTC.

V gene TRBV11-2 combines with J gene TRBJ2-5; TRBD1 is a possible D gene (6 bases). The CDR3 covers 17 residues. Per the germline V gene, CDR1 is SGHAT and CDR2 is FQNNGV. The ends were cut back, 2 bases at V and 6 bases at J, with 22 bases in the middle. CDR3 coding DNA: TGTGCCAGCAGCTTAACCAGCGGCAGGGGAGTTCGGCAGACCCAGTACTTC. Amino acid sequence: CASSLTSGRGVRQTQYF. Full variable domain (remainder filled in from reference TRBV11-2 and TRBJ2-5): EAGVAQSPRYKIIEKRQSVAFWCNPISGHATLYWYQQILGQGPKLLIQFQNNGVVDDSQLPKDRFSAERLKGVDSTLKIQPAKLEDSAVYLCASSLTSGRGVRQTQYFGPGTRLLVL.

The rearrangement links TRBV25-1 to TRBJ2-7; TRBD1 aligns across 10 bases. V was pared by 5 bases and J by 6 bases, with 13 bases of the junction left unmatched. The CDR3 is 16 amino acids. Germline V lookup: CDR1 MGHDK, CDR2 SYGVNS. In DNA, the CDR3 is TGTGCCAGCAGTACCCACGCCGGGACAGGGGTGCGCGAGCAGTACTTC. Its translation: CASSTHAGTGVREQYF.